This TCR beta chain is from a study of T cells in Graves' hyperthyroidism and ophthalmopathy. This clonotype has ten or more counts. Antigen unknown. Exclusions: uncontrolled infection, other autoimmune disease, pregnancy, lactation. Diagnoses rested on clinical symptoms, serum thyroxine and TRAb, thyroid ultrasound and orbital computed tomography. Amplified TCR beta CDR3 regions came from RNA transcripts. Carried out on the TCR CDR3, a first-round RT-PCR used the HTBI primer set. One entry per CDR3 protein results from TCRdb running MiXCR on the multiplex PCR reads. This table holds some 300,000 distinct CDR3 sequences, 13% found once. The CDR3 runs to 16 residues. V lost 1 base, J lost 1 base, and 4 bases stayed unmatched. Germline V gives CDR1 LGHNA, CDR2 YNFKEQ. Study-wide findings and caveats: Most thyroid-expanded clonotypes above 0.001 were also found in blood.

The J gene is TRBJ2-5, the V gene TRBV4-2; 9 positions match TRBD1. The sequencing sample was made of blood. The TCR comes from a young woman with Graves' hyperthyroidism that later progressed to Graves' ophthalmopathy. The CDR3 here is CASSQVLDRGQETQYF. CDR3 in DNA: TGTGCCAGCAGCCAAGTTCTGGACAGGGGCCAAGAGACCCAGTACTTC.